The subject of this entry is one T cell receptor (beta chain). Measured with immunoSEQ multiplex PCR; TCRdb has only the in-frame clones, and not every one. This table holds 310,000 or so clones, 70% to 90% found once. The entry originates in a study of blood T cell repertoires in COVID-19. Across the whole study: Sample material is recorded as cDNA or gDNA derived from T cells, B-cell-depleted T cells, or PBMCs.

The CDR3 sequence is 13 residues long. V was cut by 2 bases and J by 10 bases, with 13 bases left in between. Germline-derived CDR1 and CDR2 are SGHNT and YYREEE (reference sequence). The sequencing sample was made of peripheral blood. The chain uses TRBV5-4 and TRBJ2-1; the D gene is possibly TRBD2 (5 bases). This receptor was obtained from a man aged 70-80 years with acute or convalescent COVID-19. CDR3 nucleotides: TGTGCCAGCAGCTTCGATTCGACGGGAGAGCAGTTCTTC. It codes for CASSFDSTGEQFF.